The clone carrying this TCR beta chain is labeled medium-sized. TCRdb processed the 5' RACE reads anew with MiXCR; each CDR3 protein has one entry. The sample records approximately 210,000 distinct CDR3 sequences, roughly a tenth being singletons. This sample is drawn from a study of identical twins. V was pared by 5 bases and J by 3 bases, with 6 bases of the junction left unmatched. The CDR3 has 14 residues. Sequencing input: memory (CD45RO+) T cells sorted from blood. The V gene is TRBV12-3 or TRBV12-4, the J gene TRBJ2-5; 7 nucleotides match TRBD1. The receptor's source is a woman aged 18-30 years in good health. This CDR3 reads CASSPGQAKETQYF. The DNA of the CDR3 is TGTGCCAGCAGTCCAGGACAGGCAAAAGAGACCCAGTACTTC.